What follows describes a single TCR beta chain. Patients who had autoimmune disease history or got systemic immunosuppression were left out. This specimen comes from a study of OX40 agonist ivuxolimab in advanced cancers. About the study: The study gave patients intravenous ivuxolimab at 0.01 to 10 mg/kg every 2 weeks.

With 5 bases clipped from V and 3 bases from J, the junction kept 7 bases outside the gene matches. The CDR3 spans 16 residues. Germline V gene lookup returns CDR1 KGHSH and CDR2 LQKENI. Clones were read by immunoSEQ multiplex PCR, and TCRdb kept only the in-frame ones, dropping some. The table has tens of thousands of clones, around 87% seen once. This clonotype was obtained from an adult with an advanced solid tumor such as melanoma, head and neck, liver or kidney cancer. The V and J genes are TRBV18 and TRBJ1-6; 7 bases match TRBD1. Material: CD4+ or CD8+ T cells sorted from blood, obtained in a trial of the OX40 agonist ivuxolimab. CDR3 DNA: TGTGCCAGCTCAAACAACAGGGGTGACTATAATTCACCCCTCCACTTT. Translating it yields CASSNNRGDYNSPLHF.